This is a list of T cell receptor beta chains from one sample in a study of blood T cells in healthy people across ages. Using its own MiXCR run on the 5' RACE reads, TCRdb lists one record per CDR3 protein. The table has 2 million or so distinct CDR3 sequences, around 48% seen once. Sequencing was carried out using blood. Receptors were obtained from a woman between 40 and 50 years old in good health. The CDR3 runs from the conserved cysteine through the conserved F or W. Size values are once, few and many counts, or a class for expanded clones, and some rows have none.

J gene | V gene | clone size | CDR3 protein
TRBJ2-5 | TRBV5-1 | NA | CASSLGDRSQGETQYF
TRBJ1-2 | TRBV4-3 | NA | CASSQEGGRGYTF
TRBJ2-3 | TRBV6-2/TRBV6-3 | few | CASSPQGPSRTQYF
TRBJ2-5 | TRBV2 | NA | CASGTEQETQYF
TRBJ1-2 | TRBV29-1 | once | CSVEEPSYGYTF
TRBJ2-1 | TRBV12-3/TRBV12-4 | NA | CASTKIPLAGLVNEQFF
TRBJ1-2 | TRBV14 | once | CASKERGALGYTF
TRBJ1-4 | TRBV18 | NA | CASSPRGESEKLFF
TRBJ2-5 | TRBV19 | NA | CASSIPGQETQYF
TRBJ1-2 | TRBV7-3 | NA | CASSFSLDKKNYGYTF
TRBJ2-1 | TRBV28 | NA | CASSSIRKQFF
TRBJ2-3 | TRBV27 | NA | CASSFHRDRVWERTDTQYF
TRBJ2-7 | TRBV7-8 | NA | CASGNLAGPYSYEQYF
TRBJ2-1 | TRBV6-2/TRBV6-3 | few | CASNYGPRAAGENNEQFF
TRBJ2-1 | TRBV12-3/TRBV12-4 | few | CATLAGARDEQFF
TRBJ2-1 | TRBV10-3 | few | CAISVGLGGNEQFF
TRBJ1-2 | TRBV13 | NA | CASSAGTGDHGYTF
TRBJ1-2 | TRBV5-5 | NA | CASSPGSDYGYTF
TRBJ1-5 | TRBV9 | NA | CASSVESGVGPQHF
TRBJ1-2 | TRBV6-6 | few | CASSHNAQGADGYTF
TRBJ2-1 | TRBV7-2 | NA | CASSIGPARHNEQFF
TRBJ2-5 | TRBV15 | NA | CATSRDYVETQYF
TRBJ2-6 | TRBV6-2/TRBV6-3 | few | CASSFNLDNPGANVLTF
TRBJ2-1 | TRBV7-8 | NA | CASSYIRGAGEQFF
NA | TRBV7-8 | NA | CASSQRPATSYYEQYF
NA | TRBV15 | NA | CATSKRQGSSYEQYF
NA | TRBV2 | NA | CASSEGQPWSSYEQYF